These 28 T cell receptor beta chains share one sample of origin, sequenced in a study of blood T cells in healthy people across ages. A sample-barcoded 5' primer and a J-beta primer mix were used in a second PCR of roughly 7 to 11 cycles. TCRdb itself ran the 5' RACE reads through MiXCR, one entry per CDR3 protein. The data contain approximately 730,000 distinct CDR3 sequences, around 40% of them singletons. Sequences were obtained from blood. Receptors originate from a woman in her fifties or sixties in good health.

This clonotype was counted only a few times. The genes are TRBV6-1 and TRBJ2-1; TRBD2 agrees at 11 bases. V lost 8 bases, J lost 2 bases, and 2 bases stayed unmatched. The CDR3 length is 14 residues. Germline-derived CDR1 and CDR2 are MNHNS and SASEGT. The DNA for the CDR3 is TGTGCCAGCTATAGCGGGGGGGCCTACAATGAGCAGTTCTTC. Translated, it gives CASYSGGAYNEQFF.

This rearrangement joins TRBV7-3 to TRBJ2-3; a possible D gene is TRBD2 (5 bases). The V end lost 3 bases, the J end lost 2 bases, and 9 bases lay between the germline ends. Germline lookup yields CDR1 SGHTA and CDR2 FQGTGA. The CDR3 has 14 amino acids. For the CDR3, the DNA is TGTGCCAGCAGCTTTGCTAGCCCCACAGATACGCAGTATTTT. Protein: CASSFASPTDTQYF.

This clonotype appeared many times. This sequence joins TRBV28 and TRBJ2-7; 8 nucleotides agree with TRBD1. Germline V gene data show CDR1 as MDHEN and CDR2 as SYDVKM. V shed 4 bases and J 6 bases; nucleotides not matched to a gene: 2. The CDR3 has 12 amino acids. The CDR3 DNA follows: TGTGCCAGCAGTTCCCAGGGGGCCGAGCAGTACTTC. Translation gives CASSSQGAEQYF.

This chain connects TRBV9 to TRBJ2-5, with 8 bases fitting TRBD2. Germline V lookup: CDR1 SGDLS, CDR2 YYNGEE. With 3 bases clipped from V and 5 bases from J, the junction kept 6 bases outside the gene matches. This CDR3 has 14 residues. The CDR3 sequence is CASSAGTRDETQYF. CDR3 DNA: TGTGCCAGCAGCGCCGGGACTAGGGATGAGACCCAGTACTTC.

This clonotype was counted at least ten times. The chain couples TRBV20-1 to TRBJ2-1; TRBD2 matches 11 bases. The germline V gene has CDR1 DFQATT and CDR2 SNEGSKA (reference sequence). The CDR3 runs 15 residues. V was pared by 6 bases and J by 6 bases, with 10 bases of the junction left unmatched. In nucleotides, the CDR3 is TGCAGTGCCCCAAACCGACTAGCGGGAAGCAATGAGCAGTTCTTC. As protein: CSAPNRLAGSNEQFF.

The genes are TRBV27 and TRBJ2-4; 8 nucleotides match TRBD1. Germline CDR1 and CDR2: MNHEY and SMNVEV (reference sequence). The CDR3 totals 16 residues. J gave up 13 bases and V 6 bases, and 20 bases lay outside the gene matches. The CDR3 region has the DNA TGTGCCAGCAGACTGGGGCTGGGACAGGAGGCAGGGGAGCAGTACTTC. Its translation: CASRLGLGQEAGEQYF.

The chain uses TRBV6-2 or TRBV6-3 and TRBJ2-5; TRBD2 matches at 8 bases. Near its end, the DNA agrees better with TRBJ2-7, so the J call may be wrong. The CDR3 totals 15 residues. Per germline, CDR1 MNHEY and CDR2 SVGEGT. Written as DNA, the CDR3 is TGTGCCAGCGGTAAACCGGGACTAGGGTTGTACGAGCAGTACTTC. Its translation is CASGKPGLGLYEQYF.

Remarks on this clonotype: A clone one base away is much larger, so this may be a read error. The rearrangement links TRBV3-1 to TRBJ2-1; TRBD2 matches at 7 bases. This CDR3 has 19 amino acids. Germline CDR1 is LGHDT and CDR2 is YNNKEL (reference sequence). V gave up 1 base and J gave up 2 bases; unmatched junction bases: 14. CDR3 protein: CASSQGRLAEGSPYNEQFF. In DNA, the CDR3 is TGTGCCAGCAGCCAAGGGCGTCTAGCGGAGGGGTCCCCCTACAATGAGCAGTTCTTC.

This clonotype has just a few counts. J is TRBJ2-1 and V is TRBV25-1, with D hard to call. The CDR3 contains 14 residues. The ends were cut back, 6 bases at V and 6 bases at J, with 15 bases in the middle. CDR1 and CDR2 (germline): MGHDK, SYGVNS. CDR3 residues: CASSSTNQANEQFF. CDR3 DNA sequence: TGTGCCAGCAGCTCAACTAACCAGGCCAATGAGCAGTTCTTC.

There are a few counts of this clonotype. The chain is built from TRBV4-1 and TRBJ2-1, with D perhaps TRBD1 (6 bases). Between the trimmed V and J ends, which lost 0 bases and 4 bases, there was a span of 13 bases. Germline V gives CDR1 MGHRA, CDR2 YSYEKL. This CDR3 region has 16 residues. The CDR3 sequence is CASSQEQGPSYNEQFF. DNA of the CDR3: TGCGCCAGCAGCCAAGAACAGGGACCGTCTTACAATGAGCAGTTCTTC.

V gene TRBV6-2 or TRBV6-3 combines with J gene TRBJ2-1; D uncertain. The end of the DNA fits TRBJ2-7 better, so the J call may be wrong. Germline CDR1 and CDR2: MNHEY and SVGEGT. The CDR3 is 15 residues long. The DNA for the CDR3 is TGTGCCAGCAGTTACTCGATTCTGGGGTACAGTGAGCAGTACTTC. Protein: CASSYSILGYSEQYF.

CDR3 protein: CSARGGELGYEQYF. The CDR3 nucleotides read TGCAGTGCTAGAGGTGGGGAACTAGGGTACGAGCAGTACTTC. The chain couples TRBV20-1 to TRBJ2-4; the D gene is possibly TRBD2 (5 bases). The DNA matches TRBJ2-7 better at its end, which makes the J call doubtful. Germline V gene lookup returns CDR1 DFQATT and CDR2 SNEGSKA (reference sequence). The CDR3 has 14 amino acids.

This clonotype was seen a single time. A read error is possible here, since a much larger clone lies one base away. The chain links TRBV20-1 to TRBJ2-1; D remains ambiguous. The assigned J gene may be wrong: the sequence end matches TRBJ2-7 better. The germline CDR1 and CDR2 sequences are DFQATT and SNEGSKA (reference sequence). CDR3 length: 12 amino acids. The DNA for the CDR3 is TGCAGTGCTAAACGGGCAAACAATGAGCAGTACTTC. This encodes CSAKRANNEQYF.

The J gene is TRBJ2-1, the V gene TRBV9; D may be TRBD2 (6 bases). Trimming removed 0 bases from V and 13 bases from J, with 17 bases in between. Germline-derived CDR1 and CDR2 are SGDLS and YYNGEE. This CDR3 region has 14 residues. The CDR3 nucleotides are TGTGCCAGCAGCGTAGAAACCGGGAGTGCTATTCAGTTCTTC. This encodes CASSVETGSAIQFF.

The J gene is TRBJ2-4, the V gene TRBV21-1; the table's D call of TRBD2 was not tested on the DNA. The end of the DNA aligns better with TRBJ2-7, so the J call may be wrong. TRBV21-1 is termed a pseudogene. CDR3 size: 14 residues. CDR3 loop: CASQGGGVIYEQYF. CDR3 DNA: TGTGCCAGCCAAGGCGGGGGGGTAATTTACGAGCAGTACTTC.

This clonotype has more than one count but fewer than ten. The CDR3 nucleotides read TGTGCCAGCAGCGTAGGACTAGCGGGAGCCCGAGAGCAGTTCTTC. Translated: CASSVGLAGAREQFF. The V call is TRBV9, the J call TRBJ2-1; 12 nucleotides line up with TRBD2. Germline CDR1 reads SGDLS; CDR2 reads YYNGEE. The junction had 5 bases not matched to a gene; V was cut back by 0 bases and J by 10 bases. The CDR3 contains 15 residues.

V is TRBV6-2 or TRBV6-3 and J is TRBJ2-7; 7 bases map to TRBD2. Losses at the gene ends were 7 bases for V and 2 bases for J; bases not matched to a gene: 11. In germline, CDR1 is MNHEY, CDR2 SVGEGT. The CDR3 is made up of 15 amino acids. Here the CDR3 reads CASTDWAGDPYEQYF. In DNA form, the CDR3 reads TGTGCCAGCACCGACTGGGCGGGAGATCCCTACGAGCAGTACTTC.

The chain is built from TRBV19 and TRBJ2-5; D is possibly TRBD1 or TRBD2 (5 bases each). This CDR3 is built from 16 residues. Trimming cost V 5 bases and J 5 bases, with 21 bases left between them. Germline CDR1 LNHDA, CDR2 SQIVND (reference sequence). The CDR3 loop reads CASSPRDPRVYETQYF. CDR3 in DNA: TGTGCCAGTAGTCCCAGGGACCCCCGTGTTTATGAGACCCAGTACTTC.

The CDR3 loop reads CAWSLTLNTEAFF. The DNA of the CDR3 is TGTGCCTGGAGTCTCACGTTGAACACTGAAGCTTTCTTT. V is TRBV30 and J is TRBJ1-1; no reliable D call. The CDR3 is 13 residues long. V was trimmed by 2 bases and J by 0 bases, leaving 7 bases between them. Germline V lookup: CDR1 GTSNPN, CDR2 SVGIG (reference sequence).

The chain is built from TRBV20-1 and TRBJ2-1; tentative D call: TRBD2 (5 bases). With 0 bases removed from V and 8 bases from J, the gap between germline ends came to 8 bases. Germline values: CDR1 DFQATT, CDR2 SNEGSKA (reference sequence). This CDR3 contains 12 residues. The CDR3 protein is CSARDGSDEQFF. CDR3 sequence (DNA): TGCAGTGCTAGAGATGGTAGCGATGAGCAGTTCTTC.

This clonotype appeared a few times. The chain joins TRBV7-9 to TRBJ2-5; TRBD2 agrees at 9 bases. The CDR3 covers 17 residues. The germline V gene encodes CDR1 SEHNR and CDR2 FQNEAQ (reference sequence). With 2 bases clipped from V and 1 base from J, the junction kept 8 bases outside the gene matches. The CDR3: CASSLPTRLAVQETQYF. CDR3 bases: TGTGCCAGCAGCTTACCCACCAGACTAGCGGTCCAAGAGACCCAGTACTTC.

This chain links TRBV5-1 with TRBJ2-3; 10 bases agree with TRBD2. The germline V gene encodes CDR1 SGHRS and CDR2 YFSETQ. The J segment lost 1 base and the V segment lost 3 bases, leaving 8 bases of the junction unmatched. This CDR3 spans 17 amino acids. The CDR3 reads CASSSTTGTSGTDTQYF. CDR3 DNA: TGCGCCAGCAGCTCAACTACCGGGACTAGCGGCACAGATACGCAGTATTTT.

This clonotype turned up a few times. The chain joins TRBV7-8 to TRBJ1-2; TRBD1 agrees at 10 bases. The CDR3 runs 14 residues. Germline assignment: CDR1 SGHVS and CDR2 FQNEAQ. Trimming removed 5 bases from V and 7 bases from J; junction bases left unmatched: 7. Written as DNA, the CDR3 is TGTGCCAGCAGCCTGACTGGGACAGGGGTTGGCTACACCTTC. It is translated as CASSLTGTGVGYTF.

V is TRBV7-2 and J is TRBJ2-5; 10 bases are shared with TRBD2. V dropped 4 bases and J dropped 1; count of bases not matched to a gene: 6. Germline V gene sequence: CDR1 SGHTA, CDR2 FQGNSA. CDR3 size: 16 residues. The CDR3 spells CASSSGTSGVQETQYF. CDR3 DNA: TGTGCCAGCAGCTCGGGTACTAGCGGGGTCCAAGAGACCCAGTACTTC.

J is TRBJ2-7 and V is TRBV29-1, with D maybe TRBD1 (5 bases). Germline V CDR1 and CDR2: SQVTM, ANQGSEA. CDR3 length: 12 residues. Trimming left V 2 bases short and J 6 bases short, with 11 bases between. The CDR3 protein is CSVEHGQREQYF. Here the CDR3 DNA reads TGCAGCGTTGAACACGGACAACGCGAGCAGTACTTC.

This chain joins TRBV7-8 and TRBJ1-2; D is possibly TRBD1 (6 bases). V gave up 5 bases and J gave up 2 bases, with 21 bases separating them. CDR1 is SGHVS, CDR2 FQNEAQ, per germline. This CDR3 comprises 17 residues. DNA for the CDR3: TGTGCCAGCAGCCCCAGAGACCTGGGACATCTAAACTATGGCTACACCTTC. Translating gives CASSPRDLGHLNYGYTF.

As for this clonotype: A much larger clone lies a single base off, so this may be a read error. The chain carries TRBV29-1 and TRBJ2-5; weak D call: TRBD2 (6 bases). This CDR3 has 11 amino acids. V was pared by 4 bases and J by 11 bases, with 14 bases between. CDR1 is SQVTM and CDR2 is ANQGSEA in the germline V gene. In DNA form, the CDR3 reads TGCAGCGTTGCGGGACTCAATGAGCAGTACTTC. Translated, it gives CSVAGLNEQYF.

The genes are TRBV7-2 and TRBJ2-1; no definite D call. The V gene lost 4 bases and the J gene lost 9 bases, with 25 bases spanning the gap. The CDR3 loop spans 17 amino acids. Germline loops: CDR1 SGHTA, CDR2 FQGNSA. CDR3 nucleotide sequence: TGTGCCAGCAGCTCCATCTCGGTACCTCAGTCCTTAAGTGAGCAGTTCTTC. Encoded protein: CASSSISVPQSLSEQFF.